These 17 T cell receptor beta chains came from one sample sequenced in a study of siplizumab effects on memory and regulatory T cells. The table came from immunoSEQ multiplex PCR; TCRdb's copy has only in-frame clones and leaves some out. The sample has 100,000 to 120,000 clones, roughly 92% seen once. The sequencing input was CD4+ T cells sorted from blood. The receptor source for this set is a human donor in good health.

The chain has TRBV6-6 and TRBJ2-2; the D is unclear. CDR1 is MNHNY, CDR2 SVGAGI, per germline (reference sequence). The length of the CDR3 is 15 residues. The V end lost 5 bases, the J end lost 4 bases, and 14 bases lay between the germline ends. The CDR3 DNA is TGTGCCAGCAGTCAACAAGTGTCGGTCACCGGGGAGCTGTTTTTT. Protein sequence: CASSQQVSVTGELFF.

This chain links TRBV6-1 with TRBJ1-3; D not resolved. The CDR3 contains 15 residues. Germline V CDR1 and CDR2: MNHNS, SASEGT. The V and J ends lost 1 base and 1 base respectively, with 8 bases between them. The CDR3 nucleotides read TGTGCCAGCAGTGAAGAGGTCTATTCTGGAAACACCATATATTTT. Protein sequence: CASSEEVYSGNTIYF.

The rearrangement joins TRBV9 to TRBJ1-3; 9 nucleotides agree with TRBD1. CDR3 length: 17 residues. The V and J ends lost 4 bases and 4 bases, in that order; junction bases with no gene match: 12. In germline, CDR1 is SGDLS, CDR2 YYNGEE. The CDR3 region has the DNA TGTGCCAGCAGCCCTCCCGGGACAGGGCGTCGAGGAAACACCATATATTTT. Translation gives CASSPPGTGRRGNTIYF.

CDR3: CASSMGGAREQYF. As DNA, the CDR3 is TGTGCCAGCAGCATGGGGGGTGCTCGAGAGCAGTACTTC. V usage is TRBV7-8 and J usage is TRBJ2-7; D is perhaps TRBD2 (6 bases). The CDR3 runs to 13 residues. Germline V gene data show CDR1 as SGHVS and CDR2 as FQNEAQ. Trimming stripped 5 bases from V and 7 bases from J, with 15 bases between.

The chain recombines TRBV29-1 with TRBJ2-1; D possibly corresponds to TRBD2 (5 bases). Trimming took off 2 bases at V and 0 bases at J, with 14 bases between the two ends. The length of the CDR3 is 16 residues. Germline CDR1 is SQVTM and CDR2 is ANQGSEA. The DNA for the CDR3 is TGCAGCGTTGAATTGGCTCCTGGGAGCTCCTACAATGAGCAGTTCTTC. As protein: CSVELAPGSSYNEQFF.

The rearrangement joins TRBV9 to TRBJ1-4; no definite D call. This CDR3 spans 13 amino acids. Deletions cut 3 bases from V and 5 bases from J, with 8 bases between. Germline V gene lookup returns CDR1 SGDLS and CDR2 YYNGEE. CDR3 region: CASSGTANEKLFF. Written as DNA, the CDR3 is TGTGCCAGCAGCGGGACTGCGAATGAAAAACTGTTTTTT.

The chain is built from TRBV20-1 and TRBJ1-2; D gene uncertain. The germline V and J ends were trimmed by 6 bases and 6 bases, with 8 bases remaining between them. The CDR3 sequence is 10 residues long. Germline loops: CDR1 DFQATT, CDR2 SNEGSKA (reference sequence). CDR3 sequence: CSAYSNGYTF. In DNA form, the CDR3 reads TGCAGTGCGTACAGTAATGGCTACACCTTC.

V and J are TRBV29-1 and TRBJ1-1; 8 bases map to TRBD1. J lost 3 bases, V lost 7 bases, and 7 bases had no gene match. From germline, CDR1 is SQVTM and CDR2 ANQGSEA. The CDR3 loop spans 13 amino acids. CDR3 loop: CSAAQGADTEAFF. CDR3 nucleotides: TGCAGCGCAGCCCAGGGGGCGGACACTGAAGCTTTCTTT.

V usage is TRBV18 and J usage is TRBJ2-7; weak D call: TRBD2 (5 bases). Germline V gene lookup returns CDR1 KGHSH and CDR2 LQKENI. Trimming took 5 bases from V and 3 from J, leaving 20 bases between them. The CDR3 has 16 amino acids. The CDR3 reads CASSTSQEALYYEQYF. In DNA form, the CDR3 reads TGTGCCAGCTCAACAAGCCAGGAGGCTTTATACTACGAGCAGTACTTC.

This sequence joins TRBV4-1 and TRBJ2-4; D possibly corresponds to TRBD2 (5 bases). This CDR3 is 14 amino acids long. V lost 0 bases and J lost 8, with 11 bases in between. Germline V lookup: CDR1 MGHRA, CDR2 YSYEKL. DNA of the CDR3: TGCGCCAGCAGCCAAGAACGGGGAGACGACATTCAGTACTTC. Translated: CASSQERGDDIQYF.

As concerns this clone: The limits of the CDR3 on the DNA are not certain, so only TCRdb's listed CDR3 is given. V and J are TRBV21-1 and TRBJ2-1; whether TRBD2, the table's D call, matches the DNA was not checked. TRBV21-1 represents a pseudogene. The length of the CDR3 is 15 amino acids, counting both ends. CDR3 sequence reads: CASSVASGTCIEQFF.

The chain couples TRBV18 to TRBJ2-1, with 11 bases that match TRBD2. Germline V gene lookup returns CDR1 KGHSH and CDR2 LQKENI. With V trimmed by 4 bases and J by 5 bases, 1 base remained unmatched. This CDR3 has 14 residues. The CDR3 sequence is CASSLTSGDNEQFF. CDR3 DNA: TGTGCCAGCTCACTGACTAGCGGGGACAATGAGCAGTTCTTC.

The chain is built from TRBV5-4 and TRBJ1-1; 12 nucleotides match TRBD1. V lost 4 bases to trimming and J lost 6 bases; unmatched junction nucleotides: 4. CDR3 length: 14 residues. Germline CDR1 SGHNT, CDR2 YYREEE (reference sequence). CDR3 residues: CASSGGQGASEAFF. The CDR3 DNA reads as TGTGCCAGCAGCGGGGGACAGGGGGCCTCTGAAGCTTTCTTT.

V and J are TRBV7-9 and TRBJ1-4; perhaps TRBD1 as D (5 bases). CDR3 size: 14 residues. V was shortened by 3 bases and J by 1 base, with 6 bases between the two germline ends. Germline-derived CDR1 and CDR2 are SEHNR and FQNEAQ (reference sequence). Here the CDR3 DNA reads TGTGCCAGCAGCTTCCAGGGAACTAATGAAAAACTGTTTTTT. This gives the protein CASSFQGTNEKLFF.

The genes are TRBV2 and TRBJ2-4; 7 nucleotides match TRBD1. Germline V gene sequence: CDR1 SNHLY, CDR2 FYNNEI. The trim removed 8 bases at V and 1 base at J, leaving 5 bases unmatched. The CDR3 spans 14 residues. In DNA, the CDR3 is TGTGCCAGCGGTCCGGACAGGGCCAAAAACATTCAGTACTTC. Residues: CASGPDRAKNIQYF.

The count of this clone is one. The rearrangement uses TRBV18 and TRBJ2-7; 10 bases line up with TRBD2. Germline V lookup: CDR1 KGHSH, CDR2 LQKENI. Trimming removed 0 bases from V and 4 bases from J; junction bases left unmatched: 3. The CDR3 runs to 15 residues. CDR3 DNA sequence: TGTGCCAGCTCACCACCGAAAGCGGGAGGGTACGAGCAGTACTTC. Translation gives CASSPPKAGGYEQYF.

This rearrangement joins TRBV13 to TRBJ2-7; D remains ambiguous. V was cut by 5 bases and J by 3 bases, with 14 bases left in between. The V gene's germline CDR1 is PRHDT and CDR2 FYEKMQ (reference sequence). This CDR3 is 14 amino acids long. The CDR3 reads CASSRKAAIYEQYF. The CDR3 nucleotides are TGTGCCAGCAGCCGCAAGGCAGCGATCTACGAGCAGTACTTC.